A single sample gave rise to the 27 T cell receptor beta chains below, sequenced in a study of T cell repertoires in cytomegalovirus infection. No antigen is known for these receptors. Via MiXCR, TCRdb re-called the reads, giving one row per CDR3 protein. Counted here are roughly 90,000 distinct CDR3 sequences, approximately 24% occurring once; the ten biggest clones make up 50%. The sequences come from CD8+ T cells from cultured PBMCs, collected from culture after CMV antigen stimulation. The receptors were gathered from a human donor in good health (CMV status not recorded). Some clones in this sample may be carry-over from other donors' samples.

This clonotype was detected a few times. The genes are TRBV9 and TRBJ2-1, with D possibly being TRBD2 (5 bases). The germline CDR1 and CDR2 sequences are SGDLS and YYNGEE. The CDR3 has 15 amino acids. The V end lost 5 bases, the J end lost 9 bases, and 21 bases lay between the germline ends. The CDR3 here is CASSVPGSYGSEQFF. CDR3 bases: TGTGCCAGCAGTGTGCCGGGGAGTTATGGTAGTGAGCAGTTCTTC.

The chain is built from TRBV4-3 and TRBJ2-2; D gene ambiguous. From germline, CDR1 is LGHNA and CDR2 YSLEER. CDR3 size: 15 residues. Trimming shortened V by 0 bases and J by 5 bases, and 10 bases separated the two germline ends. The CDR3 sequence: CASSQDQASTGELFF. In DNA, the CDR3 is TGCGCCAGCAGCCAAGATCAAGCGTCAACCGGGGAGCTGTTTTTT.

This clonotype was observed many times. V usage is TRBV7-8 and J usage is TRBJ2-5; 11 nucleotides align to TRBD2. The CDR3 loop spans 18 amino acids. Germline CDR1 and CDR2: SGHVS and FQNEAQ. V lost 2 bases and J lost 0; bases outside the gene matches: 8. The CDR3 DNA reads TGTGCCAGCAGCTTATATCTGGCTAGCGGGAGGAACCAAGAGACCCAGTACTTC. This codes for CASSLYLASGRNQETQYF.

In its sample, this clonotype was seen many times. This sequence joins TRBV7-6 and TRBJ2-2; D gene unclear. V lost 5 bases and J lost 8, with 12 bases in between. The germline CDR1 and CDR2 sequences are SGHVS and FNYEAQ. CDR3 length equals 13 residues. This chain's CDR3 is CASSIDLGGELFF. DNA of the CDR3: TGTGCCAGCAGCATCGATCTGGGGGGGGAGCTGTTTTTT. Full variable domain (remainder filled in from reference TRBV7-6 and TRBJ2-2): GAGVSQSPRYKVTKRGQDVALRCDPISGHVSLYWYRQALGQGPEFLTYFNYEAQQDKSGLPNDRFSAERPEGSISTLTIQRTEQRDSAMYRCASSIDLGGELFFGEGSRLTVL.

The rearrangement links TRBV12-5 to TRBJ1-5; 9 bases line up with TRBD1. The CDR3 has 14 residues. Germline values: CDR1 LGHNT, CDR2 FRNRAP. The J segment lost 5 bases and the V segment lost 6 bases, leaving 5 bases of the junction unmatched. The CDR3 region is CASGPRTGDQPQHF. CDR3 DNA sequence: TGTGCTAGTGGCCCCCGGACAGGGGATCAGCCCCAGCATTTT.

The gene calls are TRBV9 and TRBJ1-5; the match to TRBD1 covers 7 bases. Germline V lookup: CDR1 SGDLS, CDR2 YYNGEE. The CDR3 has 13 amino acids. The trim removed 3 bases at V and 5 bases at J, leaving 2 bases unmatched. DNA for the CDR3: TGTGCCAGCAGCGGGACAGGTCATCAGCCCCAGCATTTT. It specifies CASSGTGHQPQHF.

V and J are TRBV20-1 and TRBJ2-3, with 11 bases identical to TRBD2. V trimming: 3 bases; J trimming: 6 bases; junction bases outside the gene matches: 11. The CDR3 covers 16 residues. Germline V lookup: CDR1 DFQATT, CDR2 SNEGSKA (reference sequence). CDR3 residues: CSASRLAGLPPDTQYF. For the CDR3, the DNA is TGCAGTGCTAGTAGACTAGCGGGGCTCCCTCCGGATACGCAGTATTTT.

This clonotype was found a few times. J is TRBJ1-3 and V is TRBV6-2 or TRBV6-3; a weak D match, TRBD1 (5 bases). With 4 bases removed from V and 2 bases from J, the gap between germline ends came to 6 bases. CDR1 MNHEY and CDR2 SVGEGT come from the germline V gene. The CDR3 is made up of 13 amino acids. CDR3 loop: CASSFRAGNTIYF. The DNA of the CDR3 is TGTGCCAGCAGTTTCAGGGCTGGAAACACCATATATTTT.

This clonotype has only one observation. The CDR3 sequence: CASSQERLTGTGVYTGELFF. The CDR3 region has the DNA TGTGCCAGCAGCCAAGAAAGGTTAACCGGGACAGGGGTATACACCGGGGAGCTGTTTTTT. V is TRBV14 and J is TRBJ2-2; 10 nucleotides match TRBD1. CDR3 length equals 20 residues. CDR1 is SGHDN, CDR2 FVKESK, per germline. V lost 0 bases, J lost 3 bases, and 13 bases stayed unmatched.

This clonotype was recorded many times. V and J are TRBV4-3 and TRBJ2-1; 8 bases are a match to TRBD2. The CDR3 is 15 amino acids. V trimming: 4 bases; J trimming: 1 base; junction bases outside the gene matches: 3. Germline-derived CDR1 and CDR2 are LGHNA and YSLEER. The CDR3: CASSPSGRSYNEQFF. DNA for the CDR3: TGCGCCAGCAGCCCAAGCGGGAGATCCTACAATGAGCAGTTCTTC.

V usage is TRBV4-1 and J usage is TRBJ2-3; TRBD2 agrees at 10 bases. The V gene end was trimmed by 3 bases and the J gene end by 6 bases; junction bases not matched to a gene: 6. The CDR3 sequence is 15 residues long. Germline CDR1 and CDR2: MGHRA and YSYEKL. For the CDR3, the DNA is TGCGCCAGCAGCCATATAACTAGCGGGAAGGATACGCAGTATTTT. It is translated as CASSHITSGKDTQYF.

For this clonotype: A much bigger clone sits one base away, suggesting this may be a read error. V gene TRBV7-6 combines with J gene TRBJ2-5, with 11 bases identical to TRBD2. Germline V gives CDR1 SGHVS, CDR2 FNYEAQ. V shed 5 bases, J shed 5 bases, and the junction held 10 bases outside the gene matches. CDR3 size: 16 residues. The CDR3 spells CASSPQTSGVPETQYF. CDR3 nucleotides: TGTGCCAGCAGCCCCCAGACTAGCGGGGTTCCGGAGACCCAGTACTTC.

This clonotype was counted only a few times. The genes are TRBV7-6 and TRBJ1-4, with 7 bases aligning to TRBD1. The length of the CDR3 is 17 residues. CDR1 is SGHVS, CDR2 FNYEAQ, per germline. V lost 3 bases and J lost 8; bases outside the gene matches: 15. This CDR3 reads CASSFPVGGTQGEKLFF. The CDR3 nucleotides read TGTGCCAGCAGCTTTCCGGTAGGGGGCACCCAAGGGGAAAAACTGTTTTTT. Variable domain in full (rest from reference TRBV7-6 and TRBJ1-4): GAGVSQSPRYKVTKRGQDVALRCDPISGHVSLYWYRQALGQGPEFLTYFNYEAQQDKSGLPNDRFSAERPEGSISTLTIQRTEQRDSAMYRCASSFPVGGTQGEKLFFGSGTQLSVL.

The V gene is TRBV11-3, the J gene TRBJ1-2; 9 nucleotides align to TRBD1. The V gene's germline CDR1 is SGHNT and CDR2 YENEEA. The CDR3 has 15 amino acids. V shed 1 base and J 6 bases; nucleotides not matched to a gene: 6. For the CDR3, the DNA is TGTGCCAGCAGCTTAGTAGGGGACAGGGACGATGGCTACACCTTC. Translated, it gives CASSLVGDRDDGYTF.

The V call is TRBV18, the J call TRBJ2-1, with 9 bases fitting TRBD2. Germline values: CDR1 KGHSH, CDR2 LQKENI. This CDR3 contains 20 residues. The trim removed 2 bases at V and 1 base at J, leaving 15 bases unmatched. This chain's CDR3 is CASSPSLTSGLIFSYNEQFF. The CDR3 DNA reads TGTGCCAGCTCACCATCTTTGACTAGCGGCCTCATTTTTTCCTACAATGAGCAGTTCTTC.

This clonotype was recorded at least ten times. V is TRBV7-6 and J is TRBJ2-5, with 11 bases identical to TRBD2. V was pared by 5 bases and J by 2 bases, with 13 bases of the junction left unmatched. Germline values: CDR1 SGHVS, CDR2 FNYEAQ. CDR3 length: 18 residues. The CDR3 region is CASSTRGGSGGVQETQYF. The CDR3 DNA reads TGTGCCAGCAGCACCCGTGGCGGTAGCGGGGGGGTACAAGAGACCCAGTACTTC.

The chain combines TRBV6-6 with TRBJ2-7; no clear D gene. The V gene's germline CDR1 is MNHNY and CDR2 SVGAGI (reference sequence). This CDR3 has 16 amino acids. The V end was cut by 6 bases, the J end by 2 bases, with 20 bases between. CDR3 sequence reads: CASSYTVSLPTYEQYF. CDR3 nucleotides: TGTGCCAGCAGCTATACTGTCTCCCTTCCCACCTACGAGCAGTACTTC.

This clonotype was recorded at least ten times. The CDR3 spells CASSLRLADLIYEQFF. DNA for the CDR3: TGTGCCAGCAGTTTAAGGCTAGCGGACCTTATTTATGAGCAGTTCTTC. The chain couples TRBV12-3 or TRBV12-4 to TRBJ2-1; TRBD2 aligns across 7 bases. The trim removed 2 bases at V and 8 bases at J, leaving 12 bases unmatched. There are 16 residues in the CDR3.

The chain uses TRBV20-1 and TRBJ2-1, with 13 bases aligning to TRBD2. CDR3 length: 18 amino acids. In germline, CDR1 is DFQATT, CDR2 SNEGSKA (reference sequence). The trim removed 0 bases at V and 2 bases at J, leaving 7 bases unmatched. The CDR3 loop is CSARDVLAGGLPYNEQFF. Here the CDR3 DNA reads TGCAGTGCTAGAGATGTACTAGCGGGGGGGCTGCCCTACAATGAGCAGTTCTTC.

CDR3 nucleotides: TGCAGTGCTAGAGGGGGGACAGTCTACGAGCAGTACTTC. Residues: CSARGGTVYEQYF. The rearrangement uses TRBV20-1 and TRBJ2-7; 7 nucleotides match TRBD1. The junction had 3 bases not matched to a gene; V was cut back by 1 base and J by 3 bases. CDR3 length: 13 residues. CDR1 is DFQATT and CDR2 is SNEGSKA in the germline V gene (reference sequence).

A single count supports this clonotype. V gene TRBV6-6 combines with J gene TRBJ2-7, with D uncertain. V dropped 5 bases and J dropped 5 bases, with 7 bases sitting between them. CDR3 length equals 11 residues. Germline lookup yields CDR1 MNHNY and CDR2 SVGAGI (reference sequence). The CDR3 loop reads CASSPLDEQYF. The CDR3 DNA sequence: TGTGCCAGCAGTCCCCTGGACGAGCAGTACTTC.

This clonotype was seen repeatedly, ten times or more. This rearrangement joins TRBV3-1 to TRBJ1-1; a weak D match, TRBD1 (6 bases). The V gene lost 4 bases and the J gene lost 5 bases, with 17 bases spanning the gap. CDR3 length equals 15 residues. Germline CDR1 LGHDT, CDR2 YNNKEL (reference sequence). CDR3 region: CASSLNLQGRTEAFF. The CDR3 DNA follows: TGTGCCAGCAGCCTCAACCTACAGGGTCGGACTGAAGCTTTCTTT.

This clonotype has just one count. V usage is TRBV2 and J usage is TRBJ1-1; D might be TRBD1 (6 bases). Germline CDR1 and CDR2: SNHLY and FYNNEI. CDR3 size: 12 residues. The V end was cut by 6 bases, the J end by 4 bases, with 9 bases between. This chain's CDR3 is CASRDRSTEAFF. The CDR3 DNA follows: TGTGCCAGCAGGGACAGAAGCACTGAAGCTTTCTTT.

The genes are TRBV6-2 or TRBV6-3 and TRBJ1-1, with D unclear. CDR1 is MNHEY, CDR2 SVGEGT, per germline. V lost 0 bases, J lost 3 bases, and 5 bases lay in between. This CDR3 contains 13 residues. CDR3 coding DNA: TGTGCCAGCAGTTACTCGGACTACACTGAAGCTTTCTTT. This sequence encodes CASSYSDYTEAFF.

This clonotype was counted only a few times. The chain has TRBV5-1 and TRBJ1-1; D unresolved. This CDR3 has 13 amino acids. Trimming removed 0 bases from V and 4 bases from J, with 7 bases in between. The germline V gene has CDR1 SGHRS and CDR2 YFSETQ. DNA of the CDR3: TGCGCCAGCAGCTTGGAAGGTGGCACTGAAGCTTTCTTT. It specifies CASSLEGGTEAFF.

This clonotype was observed a handful of times. The chain links TRBV7-9 to TRBJ1-2, with TRBD1 matching 8 bases. V lost 4 bases, J lost 8 bases, and 9 bases stayed unmatched. CDR3 length: 14 residues. CDR1 is SEHNR and CDR2 is FQNEAQ in the germline V gene (reference sequence). CDR3 bases: TGTGCCAGCAGCTCGCCCCAGGGGGCGCGGGGCTACACCTTC. This codes for CASSSPQGARGYTF.

This clonotype was seen repeatedly, ten times or more. The chain recombines TRBV6-2 or TRBV6-3 with TRBJ2-1; 13 nucleotides agree with TRBD2. CDR1 and CDR2 from the germline V gene are MNHEY and SVGEGT. J gave up 6 bases and V 5 bases, and 22 bases lay outside the gene matches. The CDR3 covers 21 residues. This CDR3 is CASSPLAGGPGSPAGLNEQFF. CDR3 bases: TGTGCCAGCAGTCCACTAGCGGGAGGGCCAGGGTCCCCCGCGGGTCTCAATGAGCAGTTCTTC.